These T cell receptor beta chains were read from a single sample in a study of blood T cells in healthy people across ages. One entry per CDR3 protein, called by TCRdb with MiXCR from the 5' RACE reads. The profile covers 600,000 to 850,000 distinct CDR3 sequences, with roughly 25% appearing a single time and just under 9.5% taken by the ten largest. These data are also associated with another study on T cells of mothers and their children.

Sequenced input: blood. The receptors were gathered from a boy aged 10-17 years in good health. CDR3s include the opening cysteine and the closing phenylalanine or tryptophan. The order of the fields is V gene, J gene, CDR3 protein.

>TRBV5-1|NA
CASSLVVAGGYEQYF
>TRBV29-1|TRBJ2-7
CSVAAESYEQYF
>TRBV15|TRBJ1-5
CATSPWGGQPQHF
>TRBV24-1|TRBJ2-6
CATSDSRGKRANVLTF
>TRBV11-2|TRBJ1-2
CASSVHPDSGYGYTF
>TRBV5-5|TRBJ2-5
CASSKGSIETQYF
>TRBV29-1|TRBJ2-1
CSVVGGDRVYNEQFF
>TRBV12-3/TRBV12-4|TRBJ1-1
CASTEKGEGAFF
>TRBV6-5|TRBJ2-5
CAAGANQETQYF
>TRBV12-3/TRBV12-4|TRBJ1-1
CASLPPDMNTEAFF
>TRBV14|NA
CASSPGGTRYEQYF
>TRBV4-2|TRBJ2-5
CASSQETGASQETQYF
>TRBV7-3|TRBJ1-1
CASSQTGGAFF
>TRBV4-3|TRBJ2-6
CASSQDRGLTHLWANVLTF
>TRBV21-1|TRBJ1-2
CASSRWDYYGYTF
>TRBV7-2|TRBJ2-4
CASSPPVLTNIQYF
>TRBV3-1|TRBJ1-3
CASSQVGLSGNTIYF
>TRBV7-9|TRBJ2-3
CASSFPLEKITDTQYF
>TRBV7-3|TRBJ2-1
CASSASGGINEQFF
>TRBV13|TRBJ2-7
CASRLGTGRNEQYF
>TRBV7-9|TRBJ1-1
CASTANTEAFF
>TRBV28|TRBJ2-7
CASRLREGLSEQYF
>TRBV6-5|TRBJ1-4
CASSWGRGSEKLFF
>TRBV13|TRBJ1-1
CASSLGPRAEAFF
>TRBV15|TRBJ2-5
CATSREHSETQYF
>TRBV7-9|TRBJ2-3
CASSLEPQGARYF
>TRBV28|NA
CASSWMGQGYEQYF
>TRBV2|TRBJ2-1
CASSGTSGSLSEQFF
>TRBV25-1|TRBJ2-1
CASSTSGRSNEQFF
>TRBV29-1|TRBJ2-7
CSVVWVTATYEQYF
>TRBV6-9|TRBJ2-5
CASSYSYHPRAPETQYF
>TRBV4-3|TRBJ1-4
CASSQWVGSRANEKLFF
>TRBV10-3|TRBJ2-5
CAIRASGGPQETQYF
>TRBV7-6|TRBJ2-5
CASSFHPRLAVYGTQYF
>TRBV29-1|TRBJ2-1
CSVSGVLALESYNEQFF
>TRBV15|TRBJ2-7
CATSRDRAHSYEQYF
>TRBV10-3|TRBJ2-6
CAISDQGQGLSGANVLTF
>TRBV20-1|TRBJ2-1
CSAAGGGSVYNEQFF
>TRBV20-1|TRBJ2-7
CSARETSGRAREQYF
>TRBV5-1|TRBJ1-2
CANSLTAGSLYYGYTF
>TRBV28|TRBJ1-4
CASRQGDEKLFF
>TRBV7-2|TRBJ1-1
CASSLSTLDTEALF
>TRBV29-1|TRBJ2-1
CSVEPTHGPGLTDEQFF
>TRBV6-1|TRBJ2-1
CASSGRTFNEQFF
>TRBV20-1|TRBJ2-7
CSARDRAAYEQYF
>TRBV7-9|TRBJ2-7
CASRGVTYEQYF
>TRBV6-1|TRBJ2-3
CASRTYGDTQYF
>TRBV29-1|TRBJ1-1
CSVEGRLDTEAFF
>TRBV29-1|TRBJ1-1
CSAREGNSFF
>TRBV5-1|TRBJ2-1
CASSLLASGRTYNEQFF
>TRBV12-5|TRBJ2-3
CASGLGGGRTDTQYF
>TRBV7-9|TRBJ2-5
CASSGTTYETQYF
>TRBV5-6|TRBJ2-2
CASSRTGPGELFF
>TRBV12-1|TRBJ2-5
CASSSSPSGPFRETQYF